The TCR beta chain described here comes from a study of monozygotic twins with inflammatory bowel disease. Study-level points and caveats: Healthy co-twins had higher TCRbeta inverse Simpson diversity than their IBD twins.

A remark on this clonotype: The antigen remains undetermined.

TCRdb reanalyzed the 5' RACE reads, giving one entry per CDR3 protein sequence and no DNA. This sample contains about 330,000 distinct CDR3 sequences. Sequences were obtained from blood. This receptor was identified in a human donor with ulcerative colitis or Crohn's disease, or a healthy co-twin of an affected twin (not recorded which).

The CDR3: CASRGLPKNTGELFF. J is TRBJ2-2 and V is TRBV6-1; TCRdb's D call of TRBD1 is untestable without DNA. Germline CDR1 and CDR2: MNHNS and SASEGT. The CDR3 covers 15 residues.